Described below is a single TCR beta chain sequence and its context. Its target is unknown. These data originate in a study of Ad26.COV2.S vaccination and SARS-CoV-2 variants. Study results and caveats: Estimates derived from TCR breadth and depth analyses may have underestimated total T cell responses.

The treatment was: some 20 received Ad26.COV2.S at low or high dose, single or two shots; roughly five received placebo; per-sample allocation not given. Collection of samples fell on day 63 after the first vaccine or placebo injection. V was shortened by 0 bases and J by 5 bases, with 4 bases between the two germline ends. Per the germline V gene, CDR1 is SNHLY and CDR2 is FYNNEI. The CDR3 totals 12 residues. Measured with immunoSEQ multiplex PCR; TCRdb has only the in-frame clones, and not every one. The sample includes around 400,000 clones, about 91% of them seen just once. The TCR sequence derives from a person between 18 and 59 years old who received the Ad26.COV2.S COVID-19 vaccine or a placebo. The source was peripheral blood, collected in a trial of Ad26.COV2.S vaccine versus placebo. The chain couples TRBV2 to TRBJ1-2; D is unresolved. In nucleotides, the CDR3 is TGTGCCAGCAGTGAAGCCCAATATGGCTACACCTTC. It translates to CASSEAQYGYTF.